This T cell receptor beta chain was recovered during a study of identical twins. TCRdb re-called the 5' RACE reads with MiXCR, one entry per CDR3 protein. The data contain approximately 600,000 distinct CDR3 sequences, more than 9% of them singletons. The study's findings and limits: Insertions were reduced in abundant cord blood beta clonotypes but not in memory repertoires. Potential partial confounding of zero-insertion analyses by invariant MAIT and iNKT cells was noted.

With 8 bases removed from V and 4 bases from J, the gap between germline ends came to 17 bases. The CDR3 is made up of 14 amino acids. The V gene's germline CDR1 is MGHDK and CDR2 SYGVNS. Comment on this clonotype: The antigen is not known.

Among all donors, each was a healthy Caucasian. A further study also used this sample, focusing on yellow fever vaccine responses in identical twins.

Sequencing used PBMCs. The V and J genes are TRBV25-1 and TRBJ2-5; D is perhaps TRBD1 or TRBD2 (6 bases each). This clonotype was sampled from a woman between 18 and 29 years old in good health. The CDR3 nucleotides are TGTGCCAGCTCCGACATGAGGGGGGCAGAGACCCAGTACTTC. Translation: CASSDMRGAETQYF.